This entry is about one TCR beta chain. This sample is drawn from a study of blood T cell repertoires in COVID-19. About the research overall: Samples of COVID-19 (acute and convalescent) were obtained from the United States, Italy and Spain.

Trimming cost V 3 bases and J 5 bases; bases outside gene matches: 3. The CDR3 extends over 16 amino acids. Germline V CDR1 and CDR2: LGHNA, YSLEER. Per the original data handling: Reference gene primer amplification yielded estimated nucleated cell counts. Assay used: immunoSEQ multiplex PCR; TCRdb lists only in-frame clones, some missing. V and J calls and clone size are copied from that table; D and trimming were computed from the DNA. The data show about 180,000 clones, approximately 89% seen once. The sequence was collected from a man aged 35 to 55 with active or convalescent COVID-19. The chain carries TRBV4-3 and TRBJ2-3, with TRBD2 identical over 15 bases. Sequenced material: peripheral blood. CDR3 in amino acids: CASSHGTSGGRDTQYF. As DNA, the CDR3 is TGCGCCAGCAGCCACGGGACTAGCGGGGGGAGAGATACGCAGTATTTT.